The clone carrying this TCR beta chain has just one count. The sample originates from a study of sequential checkpoint blockade in melanoma. The CDR3 loop spans 15 amino acids. CDR1 SGHRS and CDR2 YFSETQ come from the germline V gene. Trimming cost V 7 bases and J 8 bases; bases outside gene matches: 15. Repertoires were generated with immunoSEQ multiplex PCR, while TCRdb's copy carries only in-frame clones and drops some. The data show over 5,000 clones, with 20% to 30% seen just once and 20% held by the top ten. The treatment here: randomized to nivolumab then ipilimumab (arm A) or the reverse (arm B).

The input for sequencing was tumor tissue (inferred from file names), taken from a patient given nivolumab and ipilimumab in sequence. The rearrangement links TRBV5-1 to TRBJ2-3, with TRBD2 matching over 8 bases. The TCR sequence derives from a human donor with melanoma. In nucleotides, the CDR3 is TGCGCCAGCGGATTAGCGGGACCACAGGAGGGTACGCAGTATTTT. It specifies CASGLAGPQEGTQYF.